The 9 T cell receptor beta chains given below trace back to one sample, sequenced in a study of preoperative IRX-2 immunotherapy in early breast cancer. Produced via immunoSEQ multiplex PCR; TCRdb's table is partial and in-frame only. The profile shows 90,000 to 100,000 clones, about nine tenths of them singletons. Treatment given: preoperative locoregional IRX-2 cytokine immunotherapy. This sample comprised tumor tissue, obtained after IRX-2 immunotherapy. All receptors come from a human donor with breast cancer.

For the CDR3, the DNA is TGTGCCAGCAGTTTAAGGTCGGTAGGGACAGTGCTTGATAGCAATCAGCCCCAGCATTTT. Translating it yields CASSLRSVGTVLDSNQPQHF. The rearrangement links TRBV28 to TRBJ1-5; 7 nucleotides align to TRBD1. Germline V gene data show CDR1 as MDHEN and CDR2 as SYDVKM. V gave up 2 bases and J gave up 0 bases; unmatched junction bases: 16. The CDR3 loop spans 20 amino acids.

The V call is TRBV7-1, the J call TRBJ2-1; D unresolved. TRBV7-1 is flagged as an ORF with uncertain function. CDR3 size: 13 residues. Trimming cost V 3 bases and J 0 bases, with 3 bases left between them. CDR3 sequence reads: CASSSSSYNEQFF. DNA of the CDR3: TGTGCCAGCAGCTCGAGCTCCTACAATGAGCAGTTCTTC.

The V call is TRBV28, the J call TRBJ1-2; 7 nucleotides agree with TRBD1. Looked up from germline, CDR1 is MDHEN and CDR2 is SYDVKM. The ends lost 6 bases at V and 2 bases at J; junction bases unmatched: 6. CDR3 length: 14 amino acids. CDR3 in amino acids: CASRTTGQNYGYTF. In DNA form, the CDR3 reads TGTGCCAGCAGAACCACGGGACAGAACTATGGCTACACCTTC.

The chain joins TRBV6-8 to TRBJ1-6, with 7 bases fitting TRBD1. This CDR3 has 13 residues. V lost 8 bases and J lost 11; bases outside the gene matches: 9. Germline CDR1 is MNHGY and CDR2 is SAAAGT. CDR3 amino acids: CASAGQRMTPLHF. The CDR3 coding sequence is TGTGCCAGCGCGGGACAGAGAATGACACCCCTCCACTTT.

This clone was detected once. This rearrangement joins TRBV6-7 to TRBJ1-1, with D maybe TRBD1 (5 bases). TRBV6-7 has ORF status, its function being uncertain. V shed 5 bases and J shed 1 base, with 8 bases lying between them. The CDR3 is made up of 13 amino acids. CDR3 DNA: TGTGCCAGCAGTCGACAGCAGAACACTGAAGCTTTCTTT. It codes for CASSRQQNTEAFF.

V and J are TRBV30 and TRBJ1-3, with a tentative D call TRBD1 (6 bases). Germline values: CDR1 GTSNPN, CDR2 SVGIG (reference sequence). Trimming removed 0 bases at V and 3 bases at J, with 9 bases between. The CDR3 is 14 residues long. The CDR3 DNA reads TGTGCCTGGAGTGTCCAGGGGCTTGGAAACACCATATATTTT. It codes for CAWSVQGLGNTIYF.

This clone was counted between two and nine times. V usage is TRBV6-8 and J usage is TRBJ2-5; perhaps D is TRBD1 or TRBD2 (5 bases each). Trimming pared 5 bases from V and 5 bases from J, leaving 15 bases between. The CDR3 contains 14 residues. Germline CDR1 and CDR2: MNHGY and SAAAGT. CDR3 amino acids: CASSDRGVRETQYF. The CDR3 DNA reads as TGTGCCAGCAGTGATAGAGGGGTTCGGGAGACCCAGTACTTC.

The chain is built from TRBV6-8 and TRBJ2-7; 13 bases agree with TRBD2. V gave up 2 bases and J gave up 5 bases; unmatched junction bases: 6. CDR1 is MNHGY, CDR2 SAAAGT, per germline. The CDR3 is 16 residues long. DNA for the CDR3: TGTGCCAGCAGTTACCGCTGGACTAGCGGGAGAGACGAGCAGTACTTC. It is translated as CASSYRWTSGRDEQYF.

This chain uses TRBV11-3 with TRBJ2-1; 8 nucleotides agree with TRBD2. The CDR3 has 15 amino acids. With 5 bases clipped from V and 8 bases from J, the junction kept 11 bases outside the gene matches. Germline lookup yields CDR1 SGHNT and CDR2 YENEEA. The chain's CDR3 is CASSRAVGREDEQFF. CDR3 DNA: TGTGCCAGCAGCCGAGCGGTCGGGAGGGAGGATGAGCAGTTCTTC.